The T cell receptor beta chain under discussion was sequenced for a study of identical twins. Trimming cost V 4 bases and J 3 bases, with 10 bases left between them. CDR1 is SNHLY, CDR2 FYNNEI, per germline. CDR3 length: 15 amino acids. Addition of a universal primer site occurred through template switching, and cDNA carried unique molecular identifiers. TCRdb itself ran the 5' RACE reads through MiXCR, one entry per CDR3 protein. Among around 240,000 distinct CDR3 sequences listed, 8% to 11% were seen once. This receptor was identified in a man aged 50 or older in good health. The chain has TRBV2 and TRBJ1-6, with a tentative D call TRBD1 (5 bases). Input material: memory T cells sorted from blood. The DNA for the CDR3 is TGTGCCAGCAGTGTGGGGGGAGGCTATAATTCACCCCTCCACTTT. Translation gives CASSVGGGYNSPLHF.